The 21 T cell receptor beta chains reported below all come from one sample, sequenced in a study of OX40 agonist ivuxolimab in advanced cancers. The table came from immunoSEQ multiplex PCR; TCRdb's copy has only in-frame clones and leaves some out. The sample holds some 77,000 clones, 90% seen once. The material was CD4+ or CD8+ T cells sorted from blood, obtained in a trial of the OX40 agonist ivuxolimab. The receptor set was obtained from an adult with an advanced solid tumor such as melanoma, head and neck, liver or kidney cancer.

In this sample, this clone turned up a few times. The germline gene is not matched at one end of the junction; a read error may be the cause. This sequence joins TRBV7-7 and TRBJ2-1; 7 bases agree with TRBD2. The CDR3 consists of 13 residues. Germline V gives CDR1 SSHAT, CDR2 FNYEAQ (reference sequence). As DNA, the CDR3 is TGTGCTAGCAGCCACGGGACTAACAATGAGCAGTTCTTC. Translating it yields CASSHGTNNEQFF.

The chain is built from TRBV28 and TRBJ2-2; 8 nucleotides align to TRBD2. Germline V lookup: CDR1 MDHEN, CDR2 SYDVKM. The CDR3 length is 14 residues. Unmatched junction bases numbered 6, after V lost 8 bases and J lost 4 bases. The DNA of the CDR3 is TGTGCCAGCGGGACCGGGGGGGGCACCGGGGAGCTGTTTTTT. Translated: CASGTGGGTGELFF.

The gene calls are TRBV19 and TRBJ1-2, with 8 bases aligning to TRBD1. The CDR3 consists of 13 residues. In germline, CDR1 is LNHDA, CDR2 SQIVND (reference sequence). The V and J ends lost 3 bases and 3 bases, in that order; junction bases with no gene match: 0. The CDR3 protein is CASSMDRDYGYTF. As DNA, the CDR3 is TGTGCCAGTAGTATGGACAGGGACTATGGCTACACCTTC.

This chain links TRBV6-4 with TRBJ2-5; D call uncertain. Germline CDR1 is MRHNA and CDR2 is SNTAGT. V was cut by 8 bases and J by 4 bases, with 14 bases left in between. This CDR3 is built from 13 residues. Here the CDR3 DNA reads TGTGCCAGCGCCTCAGGATGGGGAGAGACCCAGTACTTC. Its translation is CASASGWGETQYF.

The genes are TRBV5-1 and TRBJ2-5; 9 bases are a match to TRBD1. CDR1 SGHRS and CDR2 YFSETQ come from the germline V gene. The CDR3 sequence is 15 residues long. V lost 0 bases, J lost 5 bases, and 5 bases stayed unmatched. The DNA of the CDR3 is TGCGCCAGCAGCTTGGGCGGGACAGGGCAGGAGACCCAGTACTTC. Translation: CASSLGGTGQETQYF.

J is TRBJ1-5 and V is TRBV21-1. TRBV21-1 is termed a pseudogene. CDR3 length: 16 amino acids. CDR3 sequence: CASSKEGQRSNQPQHF. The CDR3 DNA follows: TGTGCCAGCAGCAAAGAGGGTCAGAGGAGCAATCAGCCCCAGCATTTT.

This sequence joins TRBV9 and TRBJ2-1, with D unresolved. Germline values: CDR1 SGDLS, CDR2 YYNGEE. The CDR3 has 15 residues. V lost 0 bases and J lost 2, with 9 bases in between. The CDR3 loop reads CASSVDPVPYNEQFF. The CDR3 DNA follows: TGTGCCAGCAGCGTAGATCCAGTTCCCTACAATGAGCAGTTCTTC.

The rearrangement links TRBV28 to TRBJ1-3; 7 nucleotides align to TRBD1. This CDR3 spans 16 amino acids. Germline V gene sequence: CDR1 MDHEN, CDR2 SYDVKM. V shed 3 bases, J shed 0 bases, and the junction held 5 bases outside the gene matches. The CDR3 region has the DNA TGTGCCAGCAGTTTGACAGGGAGTAGCTCTGGAAACACCATATATTTT. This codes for CASSLTGSSSGNTIYF.

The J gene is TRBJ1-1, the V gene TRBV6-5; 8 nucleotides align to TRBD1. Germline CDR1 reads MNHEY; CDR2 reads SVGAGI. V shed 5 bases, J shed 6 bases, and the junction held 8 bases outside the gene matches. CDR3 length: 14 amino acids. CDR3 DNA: TGTGCCAGCAGTCGGCGAGACAGGGGCGCTGAAGCTTTCTTT. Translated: CASSRRDRGAEAFF.

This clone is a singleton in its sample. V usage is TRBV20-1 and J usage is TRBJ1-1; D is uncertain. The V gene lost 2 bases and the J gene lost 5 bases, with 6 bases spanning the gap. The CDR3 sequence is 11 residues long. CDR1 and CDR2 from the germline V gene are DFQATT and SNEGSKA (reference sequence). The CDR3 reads CSARHQTEAFF. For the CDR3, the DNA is TGCAGTGCTAGACACCAGACTGAAGCTTTCTTT.

CDR3 coding DNA: TGTGCCAGCAGTGTAGGGCAGGTCTCCTACAATGAGCAGTTCTTC. It encodes CASSVGQVSYNEQFF. The chain carries TRBV6-1 and TRBJ2-1; D is unresolved. Germline loops: CDR1 MNHNS, CDR2 SASEGT. The CDR3 runs 15 residues. The V and J ends lost 4 bases and 0 bases respectively, with 10 bases between them.

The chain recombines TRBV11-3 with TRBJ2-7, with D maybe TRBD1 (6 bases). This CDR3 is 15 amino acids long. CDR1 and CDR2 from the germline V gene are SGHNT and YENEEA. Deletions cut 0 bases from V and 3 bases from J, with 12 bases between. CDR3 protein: CASSLEAGTIYEQYF. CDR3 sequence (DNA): TGTGCCAGCAGCTTAGAAGCCGGGACAATCTACGAGCAGTACTTC.

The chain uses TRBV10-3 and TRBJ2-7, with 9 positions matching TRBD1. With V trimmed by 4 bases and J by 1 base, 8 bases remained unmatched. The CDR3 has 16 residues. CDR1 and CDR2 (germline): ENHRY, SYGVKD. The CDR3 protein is CAISAPQGQGSYEQYF. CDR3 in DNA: TGTGCCATCAGTGCTCCTCAGGGACAGGGTTCCTACGAGCAGTACTTC.

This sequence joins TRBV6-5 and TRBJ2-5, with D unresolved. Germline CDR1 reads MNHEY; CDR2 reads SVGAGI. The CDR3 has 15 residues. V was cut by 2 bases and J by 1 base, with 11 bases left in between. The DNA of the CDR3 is TGTGCCAGCAGTTACACCCGACGGAGCCAAGAGACCCAGTACTTC. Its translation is CASSYTRRSQETQYF.

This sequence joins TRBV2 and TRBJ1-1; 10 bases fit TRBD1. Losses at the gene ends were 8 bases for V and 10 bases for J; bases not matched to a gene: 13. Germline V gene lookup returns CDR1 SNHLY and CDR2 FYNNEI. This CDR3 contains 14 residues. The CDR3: CASHGGTGVTGAFF. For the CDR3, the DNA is TGTGCCAGCCATGGAGGGACAGGGGTAACGGGAGCTTTCTTT.

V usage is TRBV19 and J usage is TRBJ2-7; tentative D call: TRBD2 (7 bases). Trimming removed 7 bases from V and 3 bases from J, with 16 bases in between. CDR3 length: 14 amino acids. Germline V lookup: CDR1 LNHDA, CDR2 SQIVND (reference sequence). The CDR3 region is CASKWLADSYEQYF. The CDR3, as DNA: TGTGCCAGTAAGTGGCTAGCGGACAGCTACGAGCAGTACTTC. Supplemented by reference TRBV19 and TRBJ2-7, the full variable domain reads DGGITQSPKYLFRKEGQNVTLSCEQNLNHDAMYWYRQDPGQGLRLIYYSQIVNDFQKGDIAEGYSVSREKKESFPLTVTSAQKNPTAFYLCASKWLADSYEQYFGPGTRLTVT.

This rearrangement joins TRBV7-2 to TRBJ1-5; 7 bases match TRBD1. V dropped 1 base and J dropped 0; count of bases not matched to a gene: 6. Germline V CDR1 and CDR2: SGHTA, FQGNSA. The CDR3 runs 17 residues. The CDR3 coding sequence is TGTGCCAGCAGCTTAGACCCCCGGGACAGTAGCAATCAGCCCCAGCATTTT. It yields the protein CASSLDPRDSSNQPQHF.

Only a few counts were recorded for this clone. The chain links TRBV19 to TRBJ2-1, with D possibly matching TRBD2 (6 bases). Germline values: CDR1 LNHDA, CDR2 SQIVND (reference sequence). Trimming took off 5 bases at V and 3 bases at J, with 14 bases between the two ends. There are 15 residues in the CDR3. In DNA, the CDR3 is TGTGCCAGTAGTCATCTGGGGGGACTCTACAATGAGCAGTTCTTC. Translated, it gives CASSHLGGLYNEQFF.

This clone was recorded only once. The CDR3 nucleotides are TGTGCCAGCAGTGGTACAGGGGATAGCTCACCCCTCCACTTT. This codes for CASSGTGDSSPLHF. The chain links TRBV6-1 to TRBJ1-6, with 7 bases aligning to TRBD1. Germline V gene data show CDR1 as MNHNS and CDR2 as SASEGT. The J segment lost 10 bases and the V segment lost 4 bases, leaving 7 bases of the junction unmatched. The CDR3 consists of 14 residues.

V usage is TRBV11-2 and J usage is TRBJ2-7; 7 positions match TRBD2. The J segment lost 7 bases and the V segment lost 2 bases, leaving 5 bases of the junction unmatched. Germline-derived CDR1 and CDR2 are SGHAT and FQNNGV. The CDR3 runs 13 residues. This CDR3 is CASSLSGRVEQYF. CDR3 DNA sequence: TGTGCCAGCAGCTTATCAGGGAGGGTGGAGCAGTACTTC.

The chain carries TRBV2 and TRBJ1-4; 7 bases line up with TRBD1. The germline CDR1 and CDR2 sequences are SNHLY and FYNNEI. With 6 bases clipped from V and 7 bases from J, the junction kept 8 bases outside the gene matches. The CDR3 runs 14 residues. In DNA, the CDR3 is TGTGCCAGCAGGTTACAGGGGCTAAGTGAAAAACTGTTTTTT. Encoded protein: CASRLQGLSEKLFF.